A single sample is the source of the 30 T cell receptor beta chains below, sequenced in a study of T cells in Graves' hyperthyroidism and ophthalmopathy. Researchers amplified the TCR beta CDR3 regions from RNA transcripts. The HTBI primer set was used in a first-round RT-PCR of the TCR CDR3. TCRdb ran MiXCR on the multiplex PCR reads and lists one entry per CDR3 protein. The sample carries some 650,000 distinct CDR3 sequences, 15% to 20% recorded once. Sequencing was done on a sample of blood. The receptors shown here come from a woman aged 35 to 49 with Graves' ophthalmopathy.

This clonotype was counted between two and nine times. The V gene is TRBV7-8, the J gene TRBJ1-3, with 7 bases that match TRBD1. Germline V gives CDR1 SGHVS, CDR2 FQNEAQ. The ends lost 5 bases at V and 6 bases at J; junction bases unmatched: 4. This CDR3 has 13 residues. CDR3 loop: CASSPGTANTIYF. The CDR3 region has the DNA TGTGCCAGCAGCCCGGGGACAGCAAACACCATATATTTT. Full variable domain (outside the CDR3, taken from reference TRBV7-8 and TRBJ1-3): GAGVSQSPRYKVAKRGQDVALRCDPISGHVSLFWYQQALGQGPEFLTYFQNEAQLDKSGLPSDRFFAERPEGSVSTLKIQRTQQEDSAVYLCASSPGTANTIYFGEGSWLTVV.

The chain combines TRBV9 with TRBJ2-6; D gene unclear. V was pared by 3 bases and J by 4 bases, with 14 bases between. The CDR3 extends over 16 amino acids. Per germline, CDR1 SGDLS and CDR2 YYNGEE. The CDR3 spells CASSAAMGTGANVLTF. The CDR3 DNA reads TGTGCCAGCAGCGCCGCCATGGGTACCGGGGCCAACGTCCTGACTTTC.

This clonotype was counted at least ten times. The chain is built from TRBV28 and TRBJ2-6; D possibly corresponds to TRBD2 (6 bases). Germline V gene lookup returns CDR1 MDHEN and CDR2 SYDVKM. Trimming stripped 2 bases from V and 2 bases from J, with 7 bases between. The length of the CDR3 is 15 residues. CDR3 region: CASSLGGTGANVLTF. CDR3 in DNA: TGTGCCAGCAGTTTAGGGGGGACTGGGGCCAACGTCCTGACTTTC.

This clonotype came up a few times. This rearrangement joins TRBV12-3 or TRBV12-4 to TRBJ1-4; TRBD1 agrees at 7 bases. The CDR3 runs to 15 residues. V lost 5 bases to trimming and J lost 5 bases; unmatched junction nucleotides: 8. CDR3 residues: CASSLTGTVNEKLFF. The CDR3 coding sequence is TGTGCCAGCAGTCTTACCGGGACAGTAAATGAAAAACTGTTTTTT.

In this sample, this clonotype turned up many times. The J gene is TRBJ2-7, the V gene TRBV30; D is undetermined. The CDR3 extends over 10 amino acids. Germline V gene data show CDR1 as GTSNPN and CDR2 as SVGIG (reference sequence). V dropped 1 base and J dropped 4 bases, with 2 bases sitting between them. CDR3 in DNA: TGTGCCTGGAGTGGGTACGAGCAGTACTTC. Protein product: CAWSGYEQYF. The whole variable domain, filled in from reference TRBV30 and TRBJ2-7, reads SQTIHQWPATLVQPVGSPLSLECTVEGTSNPNLYWYRQAAGRGLQLLFYSVGIGQISSEVPQNLSASRPQDRQFILSSKKLLLSDSGFYLCAWSGYEQYFGPGTRLTVT.

The chain recombines TRBV6-1 with TRBJ1-5; no clear D. CDR1 is MNHNS and CDR2 is SASEGT in the germline V gene. V was trimmed by 3 bases and J by 6 bases, leaving 15 bases between them. The CDR3 has 15 residues. CDR3 nucleotides: TGTGCCAGCAGTGATCCCGAGACCATTACTCAGCCCCAGCATTTT. It yields the protein CASSDPETITQPQHF.

This clonotype has a handful of counts. V and J are TRBV6-1 and TRBJ2-1, with TRBD2 matching 7 bases. The CDR3 spans 14 residues. V shed 1 base, J shed 7 bases, and the junction held 4 bases outside the gene matches. CDR1 and CDR2 from the germline V gene are MNHNS and SASEGT. This CDR3 is CASSEDGLGNEQFF. The CDR3 nucleotides read TGTGCCAGCAGTGAAGACGGACTAGGGAATGAGCAGTTCTTC.

There are a few counts of this clonotype. The J gene is TRBJ2-2, the V gene TRBV7-2, with D possibly TRBD1 on 6 matching bases. CDR1 SGHTA and CDR2 FQGNSA come from the germline V gene. V shed 5 bases and J shed 4 bases, with 14 bases lying between them. The CDR3 covers 15 residues. CDR3 sequence reads: CASSPNQGPTGELFF. In DNA, the CDR3 is TGTGCCAGCAGCCCAAATCAGGGGCCCACCGGGGAGCTGTTTTTT.

This clonotype came up many times. This sequence joins TRBV20-1 and TRBJ1-2, with D unresolved. The CDR3 sequence is 13 residues long. Between the trimmed V and J ends, which lost 4 bases and 1 base, there was a span of 10 bases. CDR1 is DFQATT, CDR2 SNEGSKA, per germline (reference sequence). The CDR3 region has the DNA TGCAGTGCTATCGACGGAGTTAACTATGGCTACACCTTC. Translated, it gives CSAIDGVNYGYTF.

This clonotype has ten or more counts. The rearrangement uses TRBV11-2 and TRBJ2-1; 7 bases match TRBD1. Per the germline V gene, CDR1 is SGHAT and CDR2 is FQNNGV. The CDR3 totals 12 residues. With 4 bases clipped from V and 9 bases from J, the junction kept 3 bases outside the gene matches. This chain's CDR3 is CASSSTGFEQFF. CDR3 coding DNA: TGTGCCAGCAGCTCGACAGGGTTTGAGCAGTTCTTC. The full variable domain, its missing parts supplied by reference TRBV11-2 and TRBJ2-1, is EAGVAQSPRYKIIEKRQSVAFWCNPISGHATLYWYQQILGQGPKLLIQFQNNGVVDDSQLPKDRFSAERLKGVDSTLKIQPAKLEDSAVYLCASSSTGFEQFFGPGTRLTVL.

This clonotype was recorded many times. The V call is TRBV20-1, the J call TRBJ2-1, with 7 bases that match TRBD1. The CDR3 length is 16 residues. Germline V gives CDR1 DFQATT, CDR2 SNEGSKA (reference sequence). J lost 10 bases, V lost 4 bases, and 19 bases had no gene match. CDR3 sequence reads: CSAIKGTEHWAREQFF. CDR3 DNA: TGCAGTGCTATCAAAGGGACAGAACATTGGGCCAGGGAGCAGTTCTTC.

This clonotype was counted a few times. V is TRBV27 and J is TRBJ1-1, with D perhaps TRBD1 (6 bases). CDR1 MNHEY and CDR2 SMNVEV come from the germline V gene (reference sequence). This CDR3 has 13 residues. The V end was cut by 3 bases, the J end by 7 bases, with 12 bases between. CDR3 nucleotide sequence: TGTGCCAGCAGTTTCGCGACAGGACATGAAGCTTTCTTT. Translating gives CASSFATGHEAFF.

This clonotype was seen many times. V usage is TRBV2 and J usage is TRBJ1-1; a weak D match, TRBD1 (5 bases). Germline lookup yields CDR1 SNHLY and CDR2 FYNNEI. CDR3 length equals 15 residues. Trimming cost V 2 bases and J 11 bases, with 21 bases left between them. For the CDR3, the DNA is TGTGCCAGCAGTGAATCGGGGCGCGTAAGAGTAGGGGCTTTCTTT. Translated: CASSESGRVRVGAFF.

A few counts support this clonotype. This chain links TRBV19 with TRBJ1-2; D is possibly TRBD1 (5 bases). From germline, CDR1 is LNHDA and CDR2 SQIVND (reference sequence). This CDR3 spans 14 amino acids. V was trimmed by 5 bases and J by 4 bases, leaving 14 bases between them. For the CDR3, the DNA is TGTGCCAGTAGTCGCCCGGGGACGATCTATGGCTACACCTTC. Translated: CASSRPGTIYGYTF.

This clonotype has a count of ten or more. This rearrangement joins TRBV28 to TRBJ2-3, with 9 bases matching TRBD2. Germline lookup yields CDR1 MDHEN and CDR2 SYDVKM. CDR3 length: 16 amino acids. J was trimmed by 5 bases and V by 6 bases; bases with no gene match: 12. CDR3 in DNA: TGTGCCAGCAGGTCCGACTTAGCGGGAGATATAGATACGCAGTATTTT. This codes for CASRSDLAGDIDTQYF.

V usage is TRBV7-8 and J usage is TRBJ1-4, with a weak D call TRBD1 (6 bases). This CDR3 comprises 14 residues. CDR1 and CDR2 (germline): SGHVS, FQNEAQ. The germline V and J ends were trimmed by 4 bases and 4 bases, with 10 bases remaining between them. The CDR3 nucleotides read TGTGCCAGCAGCTCACAGGGTTATAATGAAAAACTGTTTTTT. Translated, it gives CASSSQGYNEKLFF.

This clonotype has ten or more counts. V gene TRBV5-1 combines with J gene TRBJ2-7, with 11 bases identical to TRBD2. Germline V lookup: CDR1 SGHRS, CDR2 YFSETQ. The CDR3 contains 15 residues. Unmatched junction bases numbered 3, after V lost 1 base and J lost 3 bases. In nucleotides, the CDR3 is TGCGCCAGCAGCTTGACGACTAGCGGGAACTACGAGCAGTACTTC. Amino acids: CASSLTTSGNYEQYF.

This clonotype was found a few times. CDR3 loop: CASSPTPGTSGESSYNEQFF. CDR3 coding DNA: TGTGCCAGTAGTCCAACCCCCGGGACTAGCGGTGAAAGCTCCTACAATGAGCAGTTCTTC. This chain uses TRBV19 with TRBJ2-1; 11 bases agree with TRBD2. The germline gives CDR1 LNHDA, CDR2 SQIVND (reference sequence). This CDR3 has 20 amino acids. V lost 5 bases, J lost 0 bases, and 15 bases stayed unmatched.

Many counts were recorded for this clonotype. V and J are TRBV7-9 and TRBJ2-1; 7 positions match TRBD2. The germline gives CDR1 SEHNR, CDR2 FQNEAQ (reference sequence). V lost 8 bases and J lost 7; bases outside the gene matches: 14. This CDR3 contains 15 residues. CDR3 DNA: TGTGCCAGCGCGAGGGCGGGAGAAGGTAATAATGAGCAGTTCTTC. It is translated as CASARAGEGNNEQFF.

This clonotype appeared many times. Here the CDR3 reads CASSTPGTGDEQYF. The DNA of the CDR3 is TGCGCCAGCAGCACCCCCGGGACAGGGGACGAGCAGTACTTC. The rearrangement uses TRBV5-1 and TRBJ2-7, with 10 bases identical to TRBD1. V shed 4 bases, J shed 5 bases, and the junction held 6 bases outside the gene matches. CDR1 is SGHRS and CDR2 is YFSETQ in the germline V gene. CDR3 length equals 14 residues.

This clonotype has ten or more counts. V gene TRBV5-1 combines with J gene TRBJ2-1; no reliable D call. V lost 7 bases and J lost 6, with 11 bases in between. The CDR3 runs to 12 residues. Germline V CDR1 and CDR2: SGHRS, YFSETQ. The CDR3 sequence is CASVDPSNEQFF. CDR3 nucleotide sequence: TGCGCCAGCGTGGACCCTTCCAATGAGCAGTTCTTC.

This clonotype has just a few counts. The chain joins TRBV7-9 to TRBJ2-1; D gene unclear. The CDR3 has 13 residues. Germline CDR1 SEHNR, CDR2 FQNEAQ (reference sequence). V shed 5 bases and J shed 3 bases, with 8 bases lying between them. The CDR3: CASSAPSYNEQFF. The CDR3 bases are TGTGCCAGCAGCGCTCCTAGCTACAATGAGCAGTTCTTC. Full variable domain (remainder filled in from reference TRBV7-9 and TRBJ2-1): DTGVSQNPRHKITKRGQNVTFRCDPISEHNRLYWYRQTLGQGPEFLTYFQNEAQLEKSRLLSDRFSAERPKGSFSTLEIQRTEQGDSAMYLCASSAPSYNEQFFGPGTRLTVL.

This clonotype was seen ten or more times. The genes are TRBV20-1 and TRBJ2-2, with a weak D call TRBD1 (6 bases). The CDR3 has 13 amino acids. Germline loops: CDR1 DFQATT, CDR2 SNEGSKA (reference sequence). Trimming took off 5 bases at V and 5 bases at J, with 12 bases between the two ends. Here the CDR3 reads CSAQLGGTGELFF. The CDR3 DNA follows: TGCAGTGCTCAATTAGGGGGTACCGGGGAGCTGTTTTTT.

The sample holds many counts of this clonotype. This sequence joins TRBV27 and TRBJ2-3; 8 nucleotides line up with TRBD1. With 5 bases clipped from V and 2 bases from J, the junction kept 3 bases outside the gene matches. Germline assignment: CDR1 MNHEY and CDR2 SMNVEV (reference sequence). This CDR3 has 14 amino acids. This chain's CDR3 is CASSGQGITDTQYF. As DNA, the CDR3 is TGTGCCAGCAGTGGACAGGGAATCACAGATACGCAGTATTTT.

This clonotype was picked up many times. The genes are TRBV28 and TRBJ2-1; D may be TRBD2 (6 bases). CDR3 length: 14 residues. Germline V lookup: CDR1 MDHEN, CDR2 SYDVKM. Between the trimmed V and J ends, which lost 4 bases and 4 bases, there was a span of 11 bases. CDR3 region: CASSSVDYYNEQFF. The CDR3, as DNA: TGTGCCAGCAGTTCGGTGGACTATTACAATGAGCAGTTCTTC. Together with reference TRBV28 and TRBJ2-1, the CDR3 gives the full variable domain: DVKVTQSSRYLVKRTGEKVFLECVQDMDHENMFWYRQDPGLGLRLIYFSYDVKMKEKGDIPEGYSVSREKKERFSLILESASTNQTSMYLCASSSVDYYNEQFFGPGTRLTVL.

This clonotype has a handful of counts. This sequence joins TRBV7-2 and TRBJ2-1; perhaps TRBD2 as D (6 bases). Trimming shortened V by 4 bases and J by 13 bases, and 17 bases separated the two germline ends. Germline CDR1 and CDR2: SGHTA and FQGNSA. The CDR3 has 13 residues. For the CDR3, the DNA is TGTGCCAGCAGCTCCCGCTCCGGGACTCCTCAGTTCTTC. It encodes CASSSRSGTPQFF.

This clonotype showed up many times. The chain combines TRBV2 with TRBJ2-3; possible D gene TRBD1, 6 bases. V was cut by 6 bases and J by 1 base, with 11 bases left in between. In germline, CDR1 is SNHLY, CDR2 FYNNEI. The CDR3 consists of 14 residues. CDR3 protein: CASRDRQGTDTQYF. The CDR3 nucleotides read TGTGCCAGCAGGGACAGACAGGGCACAGATACGCAGTATTTT.

In the case of this clonotype: This could be a read error, since a much larger clone is one nucleotide away. This rearrangement joins TRBV3-1 to TRBJ2-1; 11 nucleotides agree with TRBD2. The CDR3 loop spans 16 amino acids. V trimming: 2 bases; J trimming: 8 bases; junction bases outside the gene matches: 8. CDR1 is LGHDT, CDR2 YNNKEL, per germline (reference sequence). The CDR3 DNA reads TGTGCCAGCAGCCAAAATAGCGGGGGGGCATGGGATGAGCAGTTCTTC. Translating it yields CASSQNSGGAWDEQFF.

The J gene is TRBJ2-3, the V gene TRBV6-2 or TRBV6-3, with TRBD2 identical over 8 bases. Unmatched junction bases numbered 4, after V lost 2 bases and J lost 3 bases. The CDR3 has 15 amino acids. CDR1 and CDR2 from the germline V gene are MNHEY and SVGEGT. CDR3 region: CASSYGGLVTDTQYF. CDR3 DNA: TGTGCCAGCAGTTACGGGGGACTAGTTACAGATACGCAGTATTTT.

The V and J genes are TRBV29-1 and TRBJ1-2; TRBD1 aligns across 8 bases. This CDR3 contains 13 residues. Germline loops: CDR1 SQVTM, CDR2 ANQGSEA. CDR3 bases: TGCAACGTCGGGACAGGAGTTAACTATGGCTACACCTTC. Translation gives CNVGTGVNYGYTF.